These T cell receptor beta chains were read from a single sample in a study of cytomegalovirus exposure and HLA in healthy donors. This table comes from immunoSEQ multiplex PCR, and its TCRdb copy is limited to in-frame clones, with some not included. The profile shows around 120,000 clones, 65% to 90% of them singletons. What was sequenced was PBMCs. Source of these receptors: a man aged 45-65 years in good health and CMV-seronegative. Both conserved end residues are part of each CDR3. The D gene is left open where the match is weak. Clone size is stated in some rows and not others, as once, few, many or a class when expanded.

d_gene: TRBD1
v_gene: TRBV5-6
len: 13
j_gene: TRBJ1-1
abundance: -
CDR3nt: TGTGCCAGCAGTCCGACAGGGCACACTGAAGCTTTCTTT
CDR3aa: CASSPTGHTEAFF

d_gene: -
v_gene: TRBV18
len: 14
j_gene: TRBJ1-5
abundance: -
CDR3nt: TGTGCCAGCTCACCCCAGGGGTACAATCAGCCCCAGCATTTT
CDR3aa: CASSPQGYNQPQHF

d_gene: -
v_gene: TRBV6-5
len: 13
j_gene: TRBJ1-4
abundance: few
CDR3nt: TGTGCCAGCGGTCTACTAAGCGGTGAAAAACTGTTTTTT
CDR3aa: CASGLLSGEKLFF

d_gene: -
v_gene: TRBV14
len: 16
j_gene: TRBJ1-1
abundance: few
CDR3nt: TGTGCCAGCAGCCCCTTAGGGGCGGAGAAGAACACTGAAGCTTTCTTT
CDR3aa: CASSPLGAEKNTEAFF

d_gene: TRBD2
v_gene: TRBV10-3
len: 15
j_gene: TRBJ2-2
abundance: -
CDR3nt: TGTGCCATCGGGAGCGGGGGACTCTCCACCGGGGAGCTGTTTTTT
CDR3aa: CAIGSGGLSTGELFF

d_gene: -
v_gene: TRBV2
len: 13
j_gene: TRBJ2-7
abundance: -
CDR3nt: TGTGCCAGCAGTGGGGGCAGGGCCTACGAGCAGTACTTC
CDR3aa: CASSGGRAYEQYF

d_gene: -
v_gene: TRBV5-1
len: 13
j_gene: TRBJ1-3
abundance: -
CDR3nt: TGCGCCAGCAGCTTGGCTTCTGGAAACACCATATATTTT
CDR3aa: CASSLASGNTIYF

d_gene: -
v_gene: TRBV7-2
len: 15
j_gene: TRBJ1-5
abundance: -
CDR3nt: TGTGCCAGCAGCTCAGGTCACTTTAGCAATCAGCCCCAGCATTTT
CDR3aa: CASSSGHFSNQPQHF

d_gene: -
v_gene: TRBV30
len: 11
j_gene: TRBJ2-5
abundance: -
CDR3nt: TGTGCCTGGAGTGACCCGGACAGAGGGTACTTC
CDR3aa: CAWSDPDRGYF

d_gene: TRBD2
v_gene: TRBV4-1
len: 15
j_gene: TRBJ2-3
abundance: -
CDR3nt: TGCGCCAGCAGCCTGGGAGGCGGGGGGACAGATACGCAGTATTTT
CDR3aa: CASSLGGGGTDTQYF

d_gene: TRBD1
v_gene: TRBV4-3
len: 21
j_gene: TRBJ1-1
abundance: -
CDR3nt: TGCGCCAGCAGCCCCCAGAGCGTAGTGAGCGGTCGGACAGGTGGACTGGCTGAAGCTTTCTTT
CDR3aa: CASSPQSVVSGRTGGLAEAFF

d_gene: -
v_gene: TRBV27
len: 16
j_gene: TRBJ1-2
abundance: once
CDR3nt: TGTGCCAGCAGTTTATCGGGCCTAACAGTGGACTATGGCTACACCTTC
CDR3aa: CASSLSGLTVDYGYTF

d_gene: -
v_gene: TRBV6-5
len: 14
j_gene: TRBJ2-3
abundance: -
CDR3nt: TGTGCCAGCAGTTACATAGCGAGCACAGATACGCAGTATTTT
CDR3aa: CASSYIASTDTQYF

d_gene: TRBD2
v_gene: TRBV10-3
len: 16
j_gene: TRBJ2-7
abundance: -
CDR3nt: TGTGCCATCAGTGAGTCTAGCGGGAAGAGCTCCTACGAGCAGTACTTC
CDR3aa: CAISESSGKSSYEQYF